Each of the 12 T cell receptor beta chains below was sequenced from the same sample in a study of vaccination effects on CD4 cells after COVID-19. No antigen has been identified for these receptors. The protocol was immunoSEQ multiplex PCR, while the TCRdb copy is restricted to in-frame clones and leaves out a portion. The sample holds about 66,000 clones, roughly 80% seen once. Subsequent to roughly 9 days of culture, CD4+ T cells were isolated. Of the BNT162b2 and mRNA-1273 vaccines, participants received two doses of one or the other. The starting material was CD4+ T cells from PBMCs cultured without peptide, obtained after COVID-19 vaccination. Every receptor here comes from a human donor who received a COVID-19 vaccine.

V gene TRBV28 combines with J gene TRBJ1-2; no clear D. Germline V gene data show CDR1 as MDHEN and CDR2 as SYDVKM. CDR3 length equals 12 residues. V was pared by 10 bases and J by 5 bases, with 14 bases between. CDR3 in DNA: TGTGCCACCGGAAAAGGAGGGTATGGCTACACCTTC. Amino acids: CATGKGGYGYTF.

The chain recombines TRBV2 with TRBJ2-2, with unresolved D. The CDR3 spans 16 residues. Looked up from germline, CDR1 is SNHLY and CDR2 is FYNNEI. Trimming took 4 bases from V and 4 from J, leaving 16 bases between them. CDR3 loop: CASSGSVPLGTGELFF. The CDR3 nucleotides are TGTGCCAGCAGTGGGAGTGTACCGTTGGGCACCGGGGAGCTGTTTTTT. The variable domain in full, completed from reference TRBV2 and TRBJ2-2, reads EPEVTQTPSHQVTQMGQEVILRCVPISNHLYFYWYRQILGQKVEFLVSFYNNEISEKSEIFDDQFSVERPDGSNFTLKIRSTKLEDSAMYFCASSGSVPLGTGELFFGEGSRLTVL.

The chain joins TRBV19 to TRBJ1-5; 10 positions agree with TRBD1. CDR3 length equals 16 residues. Germline loops: CDR1 LNHDA, CDR2 SQIVND (reference sequence). Trimming at V came to 5 bases and at J to 7 bases, leaving 11 bases not matched to a gene. CDR3 amino acids: CASSSIRQGANQPQHF. The DNA for the CDR3 is TGTGCCAGTAGTTCAATTCGACAGGGGGCTAACCAGCCCCAGCATTTT.

The chain combines TRBV7-2 with TRBJ1-2; D may be TRBD1 (6 bases). V lost 1 base, J lost 5 bases, and 14 bases lay in between. This CDR3 region has 15 residues. The germline V gene encodes CDR1 SGHTA and CDR2 FQGNSA. CDR3 sequence reads: CASSLVRGANYGYTF. CDR3 coding DNA: TGTGCCAGCAGCTTAGTCCGGGGGGCGAATTATGGCTACACCTTC. The full variable domain, rest sourced from reference TRBV7-2 and TRBJ1-2, is GAGVSQSPSNKVTEKGKDVELRCDPISGHTALYWYRQSLGQGLEFLIYFQGNSAPDKSGLPSDRFSAERTGGSVSTLTIQRTQQEDSAVYLCASSLVRGANYGYTFGSGTRLTVV.

This clone has a single count. This chain links TRBV18 with TRBJ2-3, with TRBD1 identical over 8 bases. The V gene end was trimmed by 1 base and the J gene end by 6 bases; junction bases not matched to a gene: 9. Germline CDR1 KGHSH, CDR2 LQKENI. The CDR3 contains 16 residues. CDR3 amino acids: CASSPLPGTGHDTQYF. DNA of the CDR3: TGTGCCAGCTCACCACTTCCCGGGACAGGCCACGATACGCAGTATTTT.

The gene calls are TRBV6-5 and TRBJ2-7, with no clear D. CDR1 is MNHEY and CDR2 is SVGAGI in the germline V gene. Trimming cost V 0 bases and J 2 bases, with 8 bases left between them. The CDR3 contains 14 residues. CDR3 nucleotide sequence: TGTGCCAGCAGTTACTCGCGGACGGCCTACGAGCAGTACGTC. Its protein product is CASSYSRTAYEQYV.

The chain joins TRBV11-3 to TRBJ2-5; D is perhaps TRBD1 (7 bases). Between the trimmed V and J ends, which lost 3 bases and 3 bases, there was a span of 11 bases. The CDR3 length is 14 residues. Germline lookup yields CDR1 SGHNT and CDR2 YENEEA. CDR3: CASSFRGAEETQYF. CDR3 in DNA: TGTGCCAGCAGCTTCAGGGGGGCCGAAGAGACCCAGTACTTC.

The chain recombines TRBV5-1 with TRBJ2-5; tentatively, D is TRBD1 (6 bases). V lost 3 bases to trimming and J lost 5 bases, with 11 bases between them. The CDR3 consists of 13 residues. Germline-derived CDR1 and CDR2 are SGHRS and YFSETQ. CDR3 in amino acids: CASSSTGLETQYF. The DNA for the CDR3 is TGCGCCAGCAGCTCTACAGGGTTGGAGACCCAGTACTTC.

This clone was detected once. The J gene is TRBJ1-2, the V gene TRBV30; D gene ambiguous. Trimming removed 1 base from V and 4 bases from J, with 16 bases in between. Germline CDR1 reads GTSNPN; CDR2 reads SVGIG (reference sequence). This CDR3 spans 15 amino acids. CDR3 coding DNA: TGTGCCTGGAGTGATCCCTCCCAAGCCCGCTATGGCTACACCTTC. Translated, it gives CAWSDPSQARYGYTF.

The chain uses TRBV9 and TRBJ2-3; D might be TRBD1 (5 bases). V shed 0 bases and J shed 3 bases, with 14 bases lying between them. This CDR3 is 16 amino acids long. The V gene's germline CDR1 is SGDLS and CDR2 YYNGEE. This CDR3 is CASSVVGVLETDTQYF. CDR3 sequence (DNA): TGTGCCAGCAGCGTAGTAGGGGTTCTAGAAACAGATACGCAGTATTTT.

The gene calls are TRBV6-1 and TRBJ2-7; D is uncertain. Germline lookup yields CDR1 MNHNS and CDR2 SASEGT. CDR3 size: 13 residues. The V gene lost 2 bases and the J gene lost 3 bases, with 8 bases spanning the gap. The CDR3: CASSEMPRYEQYV. CDR3 nucleotides: TGTGCCAGCAGTGAAATGCCCCGCTACGAGCAGTACGTC.

The chain recombines TRBV19 with TRBJ1-2, with 10 bases fitting TRBD1. The CDR3 covers 17 residues. Germline V gene sequence: CDR1 LNHDA, CDR2 SQIVND (reference sequence). V lost 1 base to trimming and J lost 4 bases; unmatched junction nucleotides: 9. The CDR3 region is CASSIVLAGQGTYGYTF. The CDR3 DNA reads as TGTGCCAGTAGTATAGTATTGGCGGGACAGGGGACCTATGGCTACACCTTC.